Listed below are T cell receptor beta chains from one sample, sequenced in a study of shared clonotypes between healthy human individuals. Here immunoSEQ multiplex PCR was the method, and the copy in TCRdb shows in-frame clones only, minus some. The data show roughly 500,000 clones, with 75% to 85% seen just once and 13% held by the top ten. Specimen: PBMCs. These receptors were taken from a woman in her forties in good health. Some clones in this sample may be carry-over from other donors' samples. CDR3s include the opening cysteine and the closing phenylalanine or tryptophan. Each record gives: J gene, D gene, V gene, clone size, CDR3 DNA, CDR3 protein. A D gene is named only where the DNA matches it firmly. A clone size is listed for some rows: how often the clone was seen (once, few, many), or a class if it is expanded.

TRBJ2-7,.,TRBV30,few,TGTGCCTGGAGCTCCCTTGGGGGCTCCTACGAGCAGTACTTC,CAWSSLGGSYEQYF
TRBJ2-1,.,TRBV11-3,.,TGTGCCAGCAGCCTCCGGAGCGGTTACAATGAGCAGTTCTTC,CASSLRSGYNEQFF
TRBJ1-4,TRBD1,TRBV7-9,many,TGTGCCAGCAGCTCCGCTGGGCAGGGGGATAATGAAAAACTGTTTTTT,CASSSAGQGDNEKLFF
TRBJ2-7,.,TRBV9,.,TGTGCCAGCAGCCCCTCTGGCGGACGGAACGAGCAGTACTTC,CASSPSGGRNEQYF
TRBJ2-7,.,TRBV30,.,TGTGCCTGGAGTGTAATCTTGGGGTACGAGCAGTACTTC,CAWSVILGYEQYF
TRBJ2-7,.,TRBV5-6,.,TGTGCCAGCAGCTTGACACAGCACGCCTCCTACGAGCAGTACTTC,CASSLTQHASYEQYF
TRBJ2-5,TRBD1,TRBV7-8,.,TGTGCCAGCAGCTTAGACAGGGGGACATGGGAGACCCAGTACTTC,CASSLDRGTWETQYF
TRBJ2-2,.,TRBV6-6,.,TGTGCCAGCAGTTACTACCCCCCGAACACCGGGGAGCTGTTTTTT,CASSYYPPNTGELFF
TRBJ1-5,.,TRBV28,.,TGTGCCAGCAGTTTGGGGGGGGTCGCAAATCAGCCCCAGCATTTT,CASSLGGVANQPQHF
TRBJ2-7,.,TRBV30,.,TGTGCCTGGAGTCGGTCAGGAGGCTTCTACGAGCAGTACTTC,CAWSRSGGFYEQYF
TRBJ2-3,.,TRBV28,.,TGTGCCAGCAGTCTGGGAGGGGGAGGGGCAGATACGCAGTATTTT,CASSLGGGGADTQYF
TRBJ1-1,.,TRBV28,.,TGTGCCAGCAGTAGGGACGGGAGGAACACCGGGTTCTTT,CASSRDGRNTGFF
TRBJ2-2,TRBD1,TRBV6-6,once,TGTGCCAGCAGAAGACAGGGGGGGAACACCGGGGAGCTGTTTTTT,CASRRQGGNTGELFF
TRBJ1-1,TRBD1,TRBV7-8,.,TGTGCCAGCAGCTTAAGTTTAGGGGGCGAGGTGGATGAAGCTTTCTTT,CASSLSLGGEVDEAFF
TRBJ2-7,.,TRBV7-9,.,TGTGCCAGCAGCTTAGCGGGAGGCCCCCGTTCCTACGAGCAGTACTTC,CASSLAGGPRSYEQYF
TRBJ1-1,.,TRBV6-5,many,TGTGCCAGCAGTTATGGGGGGGTAGATACTGAAGCTTTCTTT,CASSYGGVDTEAFF
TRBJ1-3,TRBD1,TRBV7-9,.,TGTGCCAGCAGCCGGGACAGGTCCGGAAACACCATATATTTT,CASSRDRSGNTIYF
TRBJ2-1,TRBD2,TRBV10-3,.,TGTGCCATCAGTGCGGAAAGCGGGAGGGGGCACTCCTACAATGAGCAGTTCTTC,CAISAESGRGHSYNEQFF